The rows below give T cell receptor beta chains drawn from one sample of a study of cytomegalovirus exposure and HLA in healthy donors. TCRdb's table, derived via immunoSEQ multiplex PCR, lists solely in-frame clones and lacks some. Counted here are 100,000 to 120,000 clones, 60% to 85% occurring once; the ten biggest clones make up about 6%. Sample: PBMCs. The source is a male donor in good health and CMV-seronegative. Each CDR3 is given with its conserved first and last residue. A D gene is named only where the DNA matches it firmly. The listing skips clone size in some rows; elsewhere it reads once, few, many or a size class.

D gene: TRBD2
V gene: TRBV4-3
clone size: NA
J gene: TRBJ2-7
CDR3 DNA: TGCGCCAGCAGCCAAGCGGCGGGAGTCTACGAGCAGTACTTC
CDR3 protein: CASSQAAGVYEQYF

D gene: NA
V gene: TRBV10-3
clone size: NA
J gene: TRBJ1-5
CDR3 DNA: TGTGCCACGCGAAAGGCGGGGCAGCAAAATCAGCCCCAGCATTTT
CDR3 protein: CATRKAGQQNQPQHF

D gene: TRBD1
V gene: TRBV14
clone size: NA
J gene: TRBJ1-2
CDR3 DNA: TGTGCCAGCAGCCCTTGGACAGGGGGACCCCTACTGGGCTATGGCTACACCTTC
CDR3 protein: CASSPWTGGPLLGYGYTF

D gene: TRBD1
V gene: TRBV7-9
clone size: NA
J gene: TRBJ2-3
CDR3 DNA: TGTTCCAGCAGCTTAGACAGGGCCCCCGGGGTAACGCAGTATTTT
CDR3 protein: CSSSLDRAPGVTQYF

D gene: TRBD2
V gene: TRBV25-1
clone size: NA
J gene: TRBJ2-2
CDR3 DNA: TGTGCCAGCAGTGAATACAGCGGGAGTAGGTTGGCCGGGGAGCTGTTTTTT
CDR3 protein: CASSEYSGSRLAGELFF

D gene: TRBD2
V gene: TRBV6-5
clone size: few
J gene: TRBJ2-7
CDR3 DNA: TGTGCCAGCAGTGCCGAGGGCGGGAGGGCCTACGAGCAGTACTTC
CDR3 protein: CASSAEGGRAYEQYF

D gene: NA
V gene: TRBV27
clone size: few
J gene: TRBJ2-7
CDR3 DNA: TGTGCCAGCAGAGGCTCTCAAAGCGGGTACGAGCAGTACTTC
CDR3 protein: CASRGSQSGYEQYF

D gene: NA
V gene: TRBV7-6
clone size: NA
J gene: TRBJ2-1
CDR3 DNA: TGTGCCAGCAGCTTAGGAGGGGGATCTTACAATGAGCAGTTCTTC
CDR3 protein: CASSLGGGSYNEQFF

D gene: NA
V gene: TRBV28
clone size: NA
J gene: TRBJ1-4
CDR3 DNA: TGTGCCAGCAGTTCGTTCCAGACAGGTTGGGGTGAAAAACTGTTTTTT
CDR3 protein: CASSSFQTGWGEKLFF

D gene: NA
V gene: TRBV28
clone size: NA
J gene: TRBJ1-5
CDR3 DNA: TGTGCCAGCAGCTCAGCAGGGGCGAGCAATCAGCCCCAGCATTTT
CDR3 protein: CASSSAGASNQPQHF

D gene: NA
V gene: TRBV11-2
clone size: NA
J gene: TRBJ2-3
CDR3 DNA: TGTGCCAGCAGCTCCCCCCGTCAGAGGGCAGGAGATACGCAGTATTTT
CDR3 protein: CASSSPRQRAGDTQYF

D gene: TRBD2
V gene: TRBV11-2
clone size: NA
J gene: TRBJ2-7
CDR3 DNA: TGTGCCAGCAGCGCCGGACTAGCGGGTTACGAGCAGTACTTC
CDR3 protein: CASSAGLAGYEQYF

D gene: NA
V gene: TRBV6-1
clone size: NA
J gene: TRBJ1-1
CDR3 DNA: TGTGCCAGCAGTGAAGCAGGCGGTGGGACTGAAGCTTTCTTT
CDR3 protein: CASSEAGGGTEAFF

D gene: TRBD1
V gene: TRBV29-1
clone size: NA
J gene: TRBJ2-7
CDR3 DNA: TGCAGCGTTGAAGATACTGGACAGGGGGGAGAGCAGTACTTC
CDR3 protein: CSVEDTGQGGEQYF

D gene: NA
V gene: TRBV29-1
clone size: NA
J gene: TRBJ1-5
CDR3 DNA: TGCAGCACGTGGGAGGAAGCGGATCAGCCCCAGCATTTT
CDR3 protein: CSTWEEADQPQHF

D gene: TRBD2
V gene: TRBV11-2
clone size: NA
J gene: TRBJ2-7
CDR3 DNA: TGTGCCAGCAGCACATCCGGGACTACCGGGGGGGAGCAGTACTTC
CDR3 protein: CASSTSGTTGGEQYF

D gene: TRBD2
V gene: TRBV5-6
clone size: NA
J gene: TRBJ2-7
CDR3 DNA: TGTGCCAGCAGTCACTCAAACTTCCGTAGCGGGAGCTACGAGCAGTACTTC
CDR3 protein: CASSHSNFRSGSYEQYF

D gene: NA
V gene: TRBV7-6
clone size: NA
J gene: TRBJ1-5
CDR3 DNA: TGTGCCAGCAGGCCCCCAATCCTGAAAGGTACCGGGGGTTATAGCAATCAGCCCCAGCATTTT
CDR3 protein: CASRPPILKGTGGYSNQPQHF

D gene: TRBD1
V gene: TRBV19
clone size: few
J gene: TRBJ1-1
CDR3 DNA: TGTGCCAGTAGTACCGTCTTTGGGCAGGGGGCTGTCGGCACTGAAGCTTTCTTT
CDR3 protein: CASSTVFGQGAVGTEAFF

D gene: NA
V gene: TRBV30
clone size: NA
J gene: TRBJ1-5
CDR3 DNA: TGTGCCTGGAGCAGGGAAGGTTATCAGCCCCAGCATTTT
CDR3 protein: CAWSREGYQPQHF

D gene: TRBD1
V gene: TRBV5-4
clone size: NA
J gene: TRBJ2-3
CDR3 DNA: TGTGCCTCCCGTGAGAACCAGGGGGCAGATACGCAGTATTTT
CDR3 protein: CASRENQGADTQYF

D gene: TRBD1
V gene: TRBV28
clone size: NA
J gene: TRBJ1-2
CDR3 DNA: TGTGCCAGCAGCCTTAGCCCCCAACAGGGGATACGCTACACCTTC
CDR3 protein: CASSLSPQQGIRYTF

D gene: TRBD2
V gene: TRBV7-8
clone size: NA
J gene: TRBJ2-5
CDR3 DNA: TGTGCCAGCAGCCTCGGGACTAGCGGGAGTAGCGAGACCCAGTACTTC
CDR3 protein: CASSLGTSGSSETQYF

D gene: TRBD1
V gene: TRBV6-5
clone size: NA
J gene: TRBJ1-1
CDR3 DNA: TGTGCCAGCAGTTACCCCGGGACAGGGGGCACTGAAGCTTTCTTT
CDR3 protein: CASSYPGTGGTEAFF

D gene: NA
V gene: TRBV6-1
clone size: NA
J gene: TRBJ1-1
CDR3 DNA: TGTGCCAGCAGGACAGGACGGGGGAACACTGAAGCTTTCTTT
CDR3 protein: CASRTGRGNTEAFF

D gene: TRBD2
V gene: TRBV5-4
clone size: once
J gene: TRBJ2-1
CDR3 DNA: TGTGCCAGCAGCTTGGGGGGCAGCGGGAGGTACAATGAGCAGTTCTTC
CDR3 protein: CASSLGGSGRYNEQFF

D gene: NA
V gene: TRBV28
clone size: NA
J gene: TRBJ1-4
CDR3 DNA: TGTGCCAGCATCGGAACTAATGAAAAACTGTTTTTT
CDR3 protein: CASIGTNEKLFF

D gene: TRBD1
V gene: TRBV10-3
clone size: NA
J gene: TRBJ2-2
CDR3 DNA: TGTGCCATCAGTGATACAGGGGGCGCTTTGGACACCGGGGAGCTGTTTTTT
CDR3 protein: CAISDTGGALDTGELFF

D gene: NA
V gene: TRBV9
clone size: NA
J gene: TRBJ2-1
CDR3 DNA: TGTGCCAGCAGCGTAGATCCTAGCCCGAGCTCCTACAATGAGCAGTTCTTC
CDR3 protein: CASSVDPSPSSYNEQFF

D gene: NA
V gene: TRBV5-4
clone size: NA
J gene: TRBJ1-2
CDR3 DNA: TGTGCCAGCAGCTTTTATTCTGACCCGGGGGATGGCTACACCTTC
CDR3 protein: CASSFYSDPGDGYTF

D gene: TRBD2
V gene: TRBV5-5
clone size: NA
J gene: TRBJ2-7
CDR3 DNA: TGTGCCAGCAGCTTGGGGGGACTAGCCTACTACGAGCAGTACTTC
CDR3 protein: CASSLGGLAYYEQYF